Given below is one T cell receptor beta chain in context. Both 60 Vbeta primers and 13 Jbeta primers went into the PCR. Assay: immunoSEQ multiplex PCR; the TCRdb copy retains only in-frame clones and omits some. Found here are over 40,000 clones, less than 75% of them singletons; the top ten hold 5% to 7.5%. This entry comes from a study of cytomegalovirus exposure and HLA in healthy donors. V lost 0 bases and J lost 5, with 7 bases in between. This CDR3 region has 13 residues. CDR1 and CDR2 from the germline V gene are MNHNY and SVGAGI (reference sequence). What was sequenced was PBMCs. This TCR derives from a man aged 25-40 years in good health and CMV-seronegative. This rearrangement joins TRBV6-6 to TRBJ2-5; no reliable D call. The CDR3 region has the DNA TGTGCCAGCAGTTACTCGGGCATTGAGACCCAGTACTTC. It is translated as CASSYSGIETQYF.